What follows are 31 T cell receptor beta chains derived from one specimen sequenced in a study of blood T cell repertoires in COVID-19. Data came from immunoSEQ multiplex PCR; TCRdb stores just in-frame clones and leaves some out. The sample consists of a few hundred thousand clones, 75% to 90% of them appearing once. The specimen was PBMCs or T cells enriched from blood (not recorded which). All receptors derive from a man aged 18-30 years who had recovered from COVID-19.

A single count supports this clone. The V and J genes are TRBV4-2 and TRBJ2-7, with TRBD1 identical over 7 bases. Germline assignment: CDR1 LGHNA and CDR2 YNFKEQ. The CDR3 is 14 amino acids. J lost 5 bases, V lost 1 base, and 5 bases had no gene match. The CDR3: CASSQGDSQNEQYF. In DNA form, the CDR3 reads TGTGCCAGCAGCCAAGGGGACAGTCAAAACGAGCAGTACTTC.

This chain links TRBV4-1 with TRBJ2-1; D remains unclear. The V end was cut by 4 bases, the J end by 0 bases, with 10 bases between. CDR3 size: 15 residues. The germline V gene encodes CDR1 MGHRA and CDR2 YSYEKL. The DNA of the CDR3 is TGCGCCAGCAGCCCAGAGAGGAGCTCCTACAATGAGCAGTTCTTC. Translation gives CASSPERSSYNEQFF.

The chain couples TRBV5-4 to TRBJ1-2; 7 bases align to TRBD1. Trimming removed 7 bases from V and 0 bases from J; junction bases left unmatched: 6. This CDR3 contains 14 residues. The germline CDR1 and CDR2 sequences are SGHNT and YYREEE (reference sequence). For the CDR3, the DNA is TGTGCCAGCGGGACAGTCAATTCTAACTATGGCTACACCTTC. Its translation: CASGTVNSNYGYTF. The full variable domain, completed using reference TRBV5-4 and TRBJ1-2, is ETGVTQSPTHLIKTRGQQVTLRCSSQSGHNTVSWYQQALGQGPQFIFQYYREEENGRGNFPPRFSGLQFPNYSSELNVNALELDDSALYLCASGTVNSNYGYTFGSGTRLTVV.

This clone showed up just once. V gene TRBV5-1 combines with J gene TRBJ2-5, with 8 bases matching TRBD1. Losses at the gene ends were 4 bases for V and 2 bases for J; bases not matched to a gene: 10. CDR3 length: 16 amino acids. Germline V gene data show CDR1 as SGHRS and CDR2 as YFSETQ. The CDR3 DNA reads TGCGCCAGCAGCAACGGACAGGGCGGTATTCAAGAGACCCAGTACTTC. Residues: CASSNGQGGIQETQYF.

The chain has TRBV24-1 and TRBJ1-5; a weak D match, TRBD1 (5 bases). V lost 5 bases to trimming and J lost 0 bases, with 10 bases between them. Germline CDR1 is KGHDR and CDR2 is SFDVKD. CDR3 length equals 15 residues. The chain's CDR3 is CATSVDSFSNQPQHF. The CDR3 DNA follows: TGTGCCACCAGTGTAGACAGTTTTAGCAATCAGCCCCAGCATTTT.

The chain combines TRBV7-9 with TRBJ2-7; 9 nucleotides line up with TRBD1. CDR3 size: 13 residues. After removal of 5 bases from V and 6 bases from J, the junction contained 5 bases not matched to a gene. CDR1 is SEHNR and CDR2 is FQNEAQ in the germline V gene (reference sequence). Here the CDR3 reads CASSLRQGGEQYF. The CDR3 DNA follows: TGTGCCAGCAGCCTCCGACAGGGGGGCGAGCAGTACTTC. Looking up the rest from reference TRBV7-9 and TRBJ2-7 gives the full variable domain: DTGVSQNPRHKITKRGQNVTFRCDPISEHNRLYWYRQTLGQGPEFLTYFQNEAQLEKSRLLSDRFSAERPKGSFSTLEIQRTEQGDSAMYLCASSLRQGGEQYFGPGTRLTVT.

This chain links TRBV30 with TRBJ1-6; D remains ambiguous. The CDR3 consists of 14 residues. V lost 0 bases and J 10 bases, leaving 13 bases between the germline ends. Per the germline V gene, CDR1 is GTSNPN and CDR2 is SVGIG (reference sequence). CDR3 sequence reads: CAWSVQTRESPLHF. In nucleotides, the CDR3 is TGTGCCTGGAGTGTACAGACGCGGGAATCACCCCTCCACTTT.

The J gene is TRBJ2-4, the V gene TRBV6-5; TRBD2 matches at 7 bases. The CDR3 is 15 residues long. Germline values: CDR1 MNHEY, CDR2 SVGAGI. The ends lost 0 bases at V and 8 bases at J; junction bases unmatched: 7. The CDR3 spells CASSYSREGMDIQYF. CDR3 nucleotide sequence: TGTGCCAGCAGTTACTCGAGGGAGGGGATGGACATTCAGTACTTC.

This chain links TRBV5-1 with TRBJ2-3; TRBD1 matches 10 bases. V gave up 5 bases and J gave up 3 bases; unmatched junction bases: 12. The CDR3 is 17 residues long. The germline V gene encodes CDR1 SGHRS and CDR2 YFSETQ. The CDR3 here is CASSLPTPGQGTDTQYF. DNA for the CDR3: TGCGCCAGCAGTCTCCCAACACCGGGACAGGGGACAGATACGCAGTATTTT.

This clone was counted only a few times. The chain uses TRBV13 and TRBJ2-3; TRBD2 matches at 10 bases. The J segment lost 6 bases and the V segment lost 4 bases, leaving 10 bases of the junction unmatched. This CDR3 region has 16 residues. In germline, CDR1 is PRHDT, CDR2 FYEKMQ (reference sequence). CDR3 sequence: CASSSRTSGRWDTQYF. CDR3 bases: TGTGCCAGCAGCTCACGGACTAGCGGCAGATGGGATACGCAGTATTTT.

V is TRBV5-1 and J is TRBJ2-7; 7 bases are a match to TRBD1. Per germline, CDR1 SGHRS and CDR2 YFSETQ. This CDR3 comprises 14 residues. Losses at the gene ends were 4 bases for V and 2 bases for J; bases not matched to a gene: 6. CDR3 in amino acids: CASSQSQGAYEQYF. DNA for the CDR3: TGCGCCAGCAGCCAGTCCCAGGGGGCCTACGAGCAGTACTTC.

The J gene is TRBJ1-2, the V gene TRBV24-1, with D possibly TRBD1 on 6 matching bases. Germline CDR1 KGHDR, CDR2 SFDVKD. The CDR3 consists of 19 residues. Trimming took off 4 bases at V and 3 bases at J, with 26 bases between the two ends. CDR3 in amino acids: CATSDASGTQGQRDYGYTF. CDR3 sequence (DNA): TGTGCCACCAGTGACGCTTCCGGGACACAAGGGCAAAGGGACTATGGCTACACCTTC.

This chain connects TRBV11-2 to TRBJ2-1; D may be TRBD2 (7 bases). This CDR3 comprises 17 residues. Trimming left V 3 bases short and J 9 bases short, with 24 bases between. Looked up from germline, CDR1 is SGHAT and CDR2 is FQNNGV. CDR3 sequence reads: CASSFYAGRGLAVEQFF. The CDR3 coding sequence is TGTGCCAGCAGCTTCTATGCGGGGAGGGGGTTGGCGGTTGAGCAGTTCTTC.

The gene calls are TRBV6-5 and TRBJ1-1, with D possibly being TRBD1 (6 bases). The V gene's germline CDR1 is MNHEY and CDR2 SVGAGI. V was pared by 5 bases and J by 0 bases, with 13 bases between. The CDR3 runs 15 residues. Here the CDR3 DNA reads TGTGCCAGCAGTCCCCATGGGGGCCTGAACACTGAAGCTTTCTTT. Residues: CASSPHGGLNTEAFF.

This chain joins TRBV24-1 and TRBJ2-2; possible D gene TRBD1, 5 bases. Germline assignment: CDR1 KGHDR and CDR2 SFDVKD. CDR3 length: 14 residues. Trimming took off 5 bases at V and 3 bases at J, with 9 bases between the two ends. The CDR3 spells CATSAGAHTGELFF. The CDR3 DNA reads TGTGCCACCAGTGCTGGGGCCCACACCGGGGAGCTGTTTTTT.

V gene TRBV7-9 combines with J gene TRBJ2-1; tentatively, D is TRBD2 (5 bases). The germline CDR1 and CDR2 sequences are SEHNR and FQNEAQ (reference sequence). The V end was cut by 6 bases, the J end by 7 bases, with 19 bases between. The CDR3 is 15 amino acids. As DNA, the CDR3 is TGTGCCAGCAGGTCGCCCGGGATAGCTACAAATGAGCAGTTCTTC. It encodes CASRSPGIATNEQFF.

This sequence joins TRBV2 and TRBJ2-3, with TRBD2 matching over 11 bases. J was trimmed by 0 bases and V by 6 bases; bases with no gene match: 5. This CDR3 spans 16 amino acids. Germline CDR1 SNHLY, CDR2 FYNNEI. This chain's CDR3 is CASRKGLAESTDTQYF. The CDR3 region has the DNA TGTGCCAGCAGGAAGGGACTAGCGGAAAGCACAGATACGCAGTATTTT.

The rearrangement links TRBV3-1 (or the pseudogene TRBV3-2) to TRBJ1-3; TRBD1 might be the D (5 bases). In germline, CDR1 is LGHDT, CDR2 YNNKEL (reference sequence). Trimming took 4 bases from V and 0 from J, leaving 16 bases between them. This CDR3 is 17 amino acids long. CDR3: CASSRAGSPYSGNTIYF. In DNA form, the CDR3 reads TGTGCCAGCAGCCGAGCAGGGTCTCCCTACTCTGGAAACACCATATATTTT.

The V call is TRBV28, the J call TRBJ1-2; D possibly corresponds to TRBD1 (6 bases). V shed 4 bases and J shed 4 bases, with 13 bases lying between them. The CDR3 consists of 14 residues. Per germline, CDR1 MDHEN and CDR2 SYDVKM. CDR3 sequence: CASSSPGQLYGYTF. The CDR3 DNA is TGTGCCAGCAGTTCTCCGGGACAACTCTATGGCTACACCTTC.

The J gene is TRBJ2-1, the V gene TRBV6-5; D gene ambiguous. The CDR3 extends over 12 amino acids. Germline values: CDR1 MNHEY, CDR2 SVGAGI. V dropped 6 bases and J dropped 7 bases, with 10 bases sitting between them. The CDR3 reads CASRTSVNEQFF. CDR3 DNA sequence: TGTGCCAGCAGAACCAGCGTTAATGAGCAGTTCTTC.

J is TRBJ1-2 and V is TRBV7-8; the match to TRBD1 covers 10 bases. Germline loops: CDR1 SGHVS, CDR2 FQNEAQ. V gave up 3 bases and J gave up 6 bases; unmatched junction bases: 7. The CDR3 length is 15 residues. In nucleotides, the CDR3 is TGTGCCAGCAGCTTGCCGGGACAGGGGCGGAATGGCTACACCTTC. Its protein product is CASSLPGQGRNGYTF.

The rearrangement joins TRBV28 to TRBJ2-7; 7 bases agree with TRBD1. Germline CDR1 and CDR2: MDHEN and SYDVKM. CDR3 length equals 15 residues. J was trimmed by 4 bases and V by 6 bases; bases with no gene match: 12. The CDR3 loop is CASSLPTGNSYEQYF. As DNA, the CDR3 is TGTGCCAGCAGCCTGCCGACAGGGAACTCATACGAGCAGTACTTC.

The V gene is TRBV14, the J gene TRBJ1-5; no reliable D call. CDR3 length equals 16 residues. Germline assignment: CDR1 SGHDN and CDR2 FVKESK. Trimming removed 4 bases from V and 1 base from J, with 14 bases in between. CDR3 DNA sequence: TGTGCCAGCAGCCCCCGACTTGAGGTAAGCAATCAGCCCCAGCATTTT. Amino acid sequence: CASSPRLEVSNQPQHF.

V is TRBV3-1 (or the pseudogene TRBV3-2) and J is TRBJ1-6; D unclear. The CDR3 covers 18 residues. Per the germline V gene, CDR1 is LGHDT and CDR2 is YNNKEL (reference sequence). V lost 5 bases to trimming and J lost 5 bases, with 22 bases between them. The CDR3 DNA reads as TGTGCCAGCAGCGTGCTTATTCCCATCATACATCATAATTCACCCCTCCACTTT. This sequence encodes CASSVLIPIIHHNSPLHF.

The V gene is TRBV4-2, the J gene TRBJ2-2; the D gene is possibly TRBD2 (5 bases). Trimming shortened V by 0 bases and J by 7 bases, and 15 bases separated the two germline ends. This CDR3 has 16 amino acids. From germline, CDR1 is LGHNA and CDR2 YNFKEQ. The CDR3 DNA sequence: TGTGCCAGCAGCCAAGAACTAGAATGGAATGGCGGGGAGCTGTTTTTT. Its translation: CASSQELEWNGGELFF.

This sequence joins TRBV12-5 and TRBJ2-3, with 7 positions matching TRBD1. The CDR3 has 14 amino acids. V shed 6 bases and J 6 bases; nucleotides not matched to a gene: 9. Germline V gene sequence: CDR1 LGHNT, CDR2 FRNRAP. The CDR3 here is CASGPGTAWDTQYF. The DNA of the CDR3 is TGTGCTAGTGGCCCCGGGACAGCGTGGGATACGCAGTATTTT.

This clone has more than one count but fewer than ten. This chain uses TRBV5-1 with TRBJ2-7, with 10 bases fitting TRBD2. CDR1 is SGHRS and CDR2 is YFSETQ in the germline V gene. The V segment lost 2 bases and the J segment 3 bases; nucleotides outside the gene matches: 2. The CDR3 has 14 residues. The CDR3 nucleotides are TGCGCCAGCAGCTTCCTAGCGGGGGACTACGAGCAGTACTTC. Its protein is CASSFLAGDYEQYF.

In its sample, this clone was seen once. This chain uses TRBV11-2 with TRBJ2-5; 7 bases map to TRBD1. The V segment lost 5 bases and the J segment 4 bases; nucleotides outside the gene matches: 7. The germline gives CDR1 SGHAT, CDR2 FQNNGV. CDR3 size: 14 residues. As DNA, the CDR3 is TGTGCCAGCAGCGCAGACAGGGCAGGAGAGACCCAGTACTTC. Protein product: CASSADRAGETQYF.

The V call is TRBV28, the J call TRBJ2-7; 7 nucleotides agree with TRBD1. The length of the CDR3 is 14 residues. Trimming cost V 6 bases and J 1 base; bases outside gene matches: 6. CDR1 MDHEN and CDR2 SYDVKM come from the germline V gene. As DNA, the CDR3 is TGTGCCAGCAGCCGGAACAGGGGTTCCTACGAGCAGTACTTC. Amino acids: CASSRNRGSYEQYF. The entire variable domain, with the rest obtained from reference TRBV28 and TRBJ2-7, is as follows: DVKVTQSSRYLVKRTGEKVFLECVQDMDHENMFWYRQDPGLGLRLIYFSYDVKMKEKGDIPEGYSVSREKKERFSLILESASTNQTSMYLCASSRNRGSYEQYFGPGTRLTVT.

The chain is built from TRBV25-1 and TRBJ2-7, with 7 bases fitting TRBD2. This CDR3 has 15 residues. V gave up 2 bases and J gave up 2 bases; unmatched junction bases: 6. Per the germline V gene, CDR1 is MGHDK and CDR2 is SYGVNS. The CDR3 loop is CASSEPGGSTYEQYF. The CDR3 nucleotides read TGTGCCAGCAGTGAACCCGGGGGGTCCACCTACGAGCAGTACTTC.

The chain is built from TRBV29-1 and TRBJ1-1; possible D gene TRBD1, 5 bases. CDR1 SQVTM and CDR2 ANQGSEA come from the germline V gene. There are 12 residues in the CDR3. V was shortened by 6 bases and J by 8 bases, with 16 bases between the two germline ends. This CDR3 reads CSVQQGDREAFF. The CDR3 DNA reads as TGCAGCGTGCAACAAGGGGATCGCGAAGCTTTCTTT. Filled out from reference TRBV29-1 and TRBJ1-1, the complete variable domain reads SAVISQKPSRDICQRGTSLTIQCQVDSQVTMMFWYRQQPGQSLTLIATANQGSEATYESGFVIDKFPISRPNLTFSTLTVSNMSPEDSSIYLCSVQQGDREAFFGQGTRLTVV.